This T cell receptor beta chain stems from a study of OX40 agonist ivuxolimab in advanced cancers. This CDR3 region has 15 residues. The J segment lost 6 bases and the V segment lost 2 bases, leaving 7 bases of the junction unmatched. From germline, CDR1 is MNHEY and CDR2 SMNVEV (reference sequence). Data came from immunoSEQ multiplex PCR; TCRdb stores just in-frame clones and leaves some out. This sample yields around 36,000 clones, of which 70% to 85% are seen a single time; 23% belongs to the top ten. V and J are TRBV27 and TRBJ2-1; 7 bases agree with TRBD2. The sequence was obtained from an adult with an advanced solid tumor such as melanoma, head and neck, liver or kidney cancer. This specimen was CD4+ or CD8+ T cells sorted from blood, taken in a trial of the OX40 agonist ivuxolimab. The CDR3 nucleotides read TGTGCCAGCAGTTTAGGGACTAAAGGGTCCAATGAGCAGTTCTTC. Its translation is CASSLGTKGSNEQFF.